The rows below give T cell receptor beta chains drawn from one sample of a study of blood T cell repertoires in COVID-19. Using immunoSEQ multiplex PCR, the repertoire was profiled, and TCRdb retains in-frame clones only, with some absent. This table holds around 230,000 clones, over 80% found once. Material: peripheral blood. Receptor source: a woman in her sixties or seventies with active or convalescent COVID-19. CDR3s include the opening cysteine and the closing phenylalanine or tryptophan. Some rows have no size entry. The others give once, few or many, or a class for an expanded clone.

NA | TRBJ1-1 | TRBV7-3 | CASSRNPGTGAEF
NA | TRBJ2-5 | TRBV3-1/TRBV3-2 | CASSHLTEETQYF
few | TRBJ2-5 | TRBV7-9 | CASSLHGGAGETQYF
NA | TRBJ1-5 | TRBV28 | CASRQGPHQPQHF
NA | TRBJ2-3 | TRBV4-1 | CASSRSIIDTQYF
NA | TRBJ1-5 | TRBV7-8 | CASSPAGGRDQPQHF
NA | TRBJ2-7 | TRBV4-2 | CASSQASSSGGVYEQYF
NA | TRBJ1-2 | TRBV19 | CASSSRHYGYTF
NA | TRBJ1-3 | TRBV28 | CASWAPDSPGNTIYF
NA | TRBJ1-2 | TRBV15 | CATSRELDRNYGYTF
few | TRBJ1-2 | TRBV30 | CAWSSGHNSGYTF
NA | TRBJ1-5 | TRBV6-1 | CASSEGAGENQPQHF
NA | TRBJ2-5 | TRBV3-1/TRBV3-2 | CASSLWGRERSYRQETQYF
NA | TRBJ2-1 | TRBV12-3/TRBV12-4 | CASSFQSLGQFF
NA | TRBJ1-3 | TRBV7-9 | CANGQGGLDTIYF
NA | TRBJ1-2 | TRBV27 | CASSSYRSTNYGYTF
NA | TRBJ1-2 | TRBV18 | CASSPSTQGNYGYTF
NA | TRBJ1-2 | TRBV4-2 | CASSQQQGEDRGGYTF
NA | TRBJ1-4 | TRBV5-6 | CASSGLTGLHEKLFF
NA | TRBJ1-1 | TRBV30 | CAWSPPRTAENTEAFF
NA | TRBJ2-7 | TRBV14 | CASSPYRDSLTYEQYF
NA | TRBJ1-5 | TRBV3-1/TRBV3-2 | CASSQVPGINQPQHF
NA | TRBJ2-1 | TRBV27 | CASSLPVRLAGDVTFNEQFF
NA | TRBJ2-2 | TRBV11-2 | CASSYRTSGVNTGELFF
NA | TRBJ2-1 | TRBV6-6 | CASSYWTSGTHNEQFF
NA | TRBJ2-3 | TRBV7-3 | CASRSGRGGVTDTQYF
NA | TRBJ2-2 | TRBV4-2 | CASSQTSGYTGELFF
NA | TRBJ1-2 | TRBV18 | CASSPRGQGDGYTF
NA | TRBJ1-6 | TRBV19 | CASSDKGLHYSPLHF
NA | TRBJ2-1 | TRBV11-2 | CASSPGTLFIEQFF
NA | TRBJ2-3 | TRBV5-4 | CASSLLAATDTQYF
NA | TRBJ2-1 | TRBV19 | CASSRAYSTYNEQFF
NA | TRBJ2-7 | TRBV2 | CASGAFPASYEQYF
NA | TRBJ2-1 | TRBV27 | CASSRHVQGGSHRFF
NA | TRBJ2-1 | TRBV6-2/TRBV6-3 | CASSSWSSGRTGNEQFF
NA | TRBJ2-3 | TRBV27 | CASSLNRGDTQYF
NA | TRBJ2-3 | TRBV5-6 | CASSPTGRDTQYF
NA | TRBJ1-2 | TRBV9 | CASSAHSRGRFNYGYTF
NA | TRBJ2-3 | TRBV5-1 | CASRPQGEDTQYF
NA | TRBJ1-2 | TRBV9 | CASSVGAPANYGYTF
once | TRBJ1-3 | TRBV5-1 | CASSLGVWAPAGNTIYF
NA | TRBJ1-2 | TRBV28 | CASSPGQDYGYTF
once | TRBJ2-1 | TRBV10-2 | CASRSPRDYINEQFF
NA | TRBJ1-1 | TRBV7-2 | CASSGSNRVYTEAFF
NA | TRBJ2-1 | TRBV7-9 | CASSSRQGRSYNEQFF
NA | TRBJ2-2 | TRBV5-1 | CASSLAGDSTGELFF
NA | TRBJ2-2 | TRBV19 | CASSMVASSGELFF